Below, 9 T cell receptor beta chains from the same sample are listed, as sequenced in a study of blood T cell repertoires in COVID-19. Profiled with immunoSEQ multiplex PCR; TCRdb holds only in-frame clones, not every one. The data contain approximately 92,000 clones, around 81% of them singletons. Sequencing was done on a sample of peripheral blood. The receptors shown here come from a middle-aged man who had recovered from COVID-19.

The V gene is TRBV5-4, the J gene TRBJ2-7; D ambiguous. The CDR3 length is 16 residues. Germline V gene data show CDR1 as SGHNT and CDR2 as YYREEE (reference sequence). V was pared by 0 bases and J by 0 bases, with 13 bases between. The CDR3: CASSLESWQSSYEQYF. The CDR3 DNA follows: TGTGCCAGCAGCTTGGAATCGTGGCAGTCCTCCTACGAGCAGTACTTC.

This clone turned up a few times. The gene calls are TRBV6-5 and TRBJ2-1; possible D gene TRBD2, 5 bases. Germline V gives CDR1 MNHEY, CDR2 SVGAGI. The CDR3 length is 11 residues. V gave up 6 bases and J gave up 7 bases, with 7 bases separating them. The CDR3 loop reads CASSTRNEQFF. CDR3 nucleotides: TGTGCCAGCAGCACTAGGAATGAGCAGTTCTTC.

Written as DNA, the CDR3 is TGTGCCAGCAGTTCCGGGACTGAGAACACCGGGGAGCTGTTTTTT. This codes for CASSSGTENTGELFF. This rearrangement joins TRBV6-5 to TRBJ2-2, with D possibly being TRBD2 (6 bases). The CDR3 contains 15 residues. Germline V gene lookup returns CDR1 MNHEY and CDR2 SVGAGI. The V gene lost 4 bases and the J gene lost 1 base, with 10 bases spanning the gap.

This chain uses TRBV11-2 with TRBJ1-2; 9 bases fit TRBD1. From germline, CDR1 is SGHAT and CDR2 FQNNGV. This CDR3 contains 14 residues. J was trimmed by 0 bases and V by 5 bases; bases with no gene match: 1. Here the CDR3 DNA reads TGTGCCAGCAGCCGGGACAGGGCTAACTATGGCTACACCTTC. This gives the protein CASSRDRANYGYTF. The whole variable domain, filled in from reference TRBV11-2 and TRBJ1-2, reads EAGVAQSPRYKIIEKRQSVAFWCNPISGHATLYWYQQILGQGPKLLIQFQNNGVVDDSQLPKDRFSAERLKGVDSTLKIQPAKLEDSAVYLCASSRDRANYGYTFGSGTRLTVV.

J is TRBJ2-1 and V is TRBV9; 12 positions agree with TRBD2. This CDR3 is 17 amino acids long. V shed 2 bases and J 2 bases; nucleotides not matched to a gene: 5. In germline, CDR1 is SGDLS, CDR2 YYNGEE. CDR3 nucleotides: TGTGCCAGCAGCGTCAGCCGGACTAGCGGGGCCTACAATGAGCAGTTCTTC. Its protein is CASSVSRTSGAYNEQFF.

This clone was seen a single time. This chain links TRBV28 with TRBJ1-3; unclear D gene. Between the trimmed V and J ends, which lost 1 base and 4 bases, there was a span of 2 bases. Germline CDR1 is MDHEN and CDR2 is SYDVKM. This CDR3 region has 12 residues. The CDR3 DNA is TGTGCCAGCAGTTTATCGGGAAACACCATATATTTT. Its translation is CASSLSGNTIYF.

V is TRBV2 and J is TRBJ1-2; D not certain. The CDR3 spans 13 residues. The V gene lost 4 bases and the J gene lost 4 bases, with 10 bases spanning the gap. Germline CDR1 SNHLY, CDR2 FYNNEI. CDR3 residues: CASSAQTSYGYTF. Written as DNA, the CDR3 is TGTGCCAGCAGTGCACAGACGAGCTATGGCTACACCTTC.

There are a few counts of this clone. V gene TRBV7-2 combines with J gene TRBJ1-5; D is unresolved. V gave up 0 bases and J gave up 5 bases, with 11 bases separating them. CDR1 and CDR2 (germline): SGHTA, FQGNSA. The CDR3 length is 15 residues. CDR3 coding DNA: TGTGCCAGCAGCTTAGCATCGGAGGTGTATCAGCCCCAGCATTTT. Its protein is CASSLASEVYQPQHF. Using reference TRBV7-2 and TRBJ1-5 for the parts outside the CDR3, the full variable domain is GAGVSQSPSNKVTEKGKDVELRCDPISGHTALYWYRQSLGQGLEFLIYFQGNSAPDKSGLPSDRFSAERTGGSVSTLTIQRTQQEDSAVYLCASSLASEVYQPQHFGDGTRLSIL.

The chain links TRBV6-4 to TRBJ2-5; a weak D match, TRBD2 (7 bases). V gave up 5 bases and J gave up 3 bases, with 10 bases separating them. Germline CDR1 reads MRHNA; CDR2 reads SNTAGT. CDR3 length: 13 amino acids. The CDR3 region is CASSRGAKETQYF. The CDR3 coding sequence is TGTGCCAGCAGTCGGGGGGCCAAAGAGACCCAGTACTTC.